The TCR beta chain described here comes from a study of T cell repertoires in ileal Crohn's disease. Study summary: The M6 sample came from neoterminal ileum during colonoscopy after surgery.

TCRB immunosequencing input was roughly 530 nanograms of biopsy DNA per sample. Clones were read by immunoSEQ multiplex PCR, and TCRdb kept only the in-frame ones, dropping some. The sample consists of 2,000 to 2,500 clones, about three fifths of them appearing once. Documented time point: neoterminal ileum biopsy at postoperative endoscopy, about 6 months after surgery. Adults with ileal or ileocolonic Crohn's disease and an indication for resection were eligible. This clone occurred once. Germline-derived CDR1 and CDR2 are MDHEN and SYDVKM. V dropped 4 bases and J dropped 9 bases, with 13 bases sitting between them. CDR3 length: 12 residues.

The J gene is TRBJ2-7, the V gene TRBV28, with a weak D call TRBD2 (5 bases). The sequencing input was ileal tissue. The receptor comes from an adult with Crohn's disease. Here the CDR3 reads CASSSAGWGQYF. The CDR3 DNA follows: TGTGCCAGCAGTTCCGCGGGTTGGGGGCAGTACTTC.